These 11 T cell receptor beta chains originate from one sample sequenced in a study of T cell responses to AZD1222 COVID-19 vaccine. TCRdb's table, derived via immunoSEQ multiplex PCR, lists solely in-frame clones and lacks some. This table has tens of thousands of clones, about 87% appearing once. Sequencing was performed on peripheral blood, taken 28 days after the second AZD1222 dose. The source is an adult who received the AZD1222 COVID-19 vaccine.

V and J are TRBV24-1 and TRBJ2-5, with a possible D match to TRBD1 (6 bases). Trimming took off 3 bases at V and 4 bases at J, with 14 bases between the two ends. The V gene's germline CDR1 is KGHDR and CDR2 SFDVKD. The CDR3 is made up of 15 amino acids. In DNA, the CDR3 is TGTGCCACCAGTGATCCGGACAGCGATCTAGAGACCCAGTACTTC. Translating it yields CATSDPDSDLETQYF.

CDR3 sequence reads: CASSLEGGGGYTF. The CDR3 bases are TGCGCCAGCAGCTTGGAGGGGGGAGGAGGCTACACCTTC. The chain couples TRBV5-1 to TRBJ1-2; weak D call: TRBD1 (6 bases). There are 13 residues in the CDR3. Trimming left V 0 bases short and J 8 bases short, with 11 bases between. Germline CDR1 SGHRS, CDR2 YFSETQ.

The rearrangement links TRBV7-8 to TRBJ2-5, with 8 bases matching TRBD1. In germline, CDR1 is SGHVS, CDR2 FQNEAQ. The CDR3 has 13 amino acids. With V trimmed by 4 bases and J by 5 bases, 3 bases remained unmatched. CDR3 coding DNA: TGTGCCAGCAGCTGGGGACAGGAGGAGACCCAGTACTTC. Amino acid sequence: CASSWGQEETQYF.

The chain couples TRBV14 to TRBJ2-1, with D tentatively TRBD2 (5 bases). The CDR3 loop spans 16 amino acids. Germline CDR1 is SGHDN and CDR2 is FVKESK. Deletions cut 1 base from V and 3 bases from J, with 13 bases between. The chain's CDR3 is CASSQGGFSVYNEQFF. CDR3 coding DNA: TGTGCCAGCAGCCAAGGAGGTTTTAGCGTCTACAATGAGCAGTTCTTC.

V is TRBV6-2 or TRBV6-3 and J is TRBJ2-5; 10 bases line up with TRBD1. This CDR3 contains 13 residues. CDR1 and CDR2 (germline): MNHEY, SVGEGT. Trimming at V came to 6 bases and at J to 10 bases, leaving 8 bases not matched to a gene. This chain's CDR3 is CASSPGTGAFQYF. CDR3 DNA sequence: TGTGCCAGCAGCCCCGGGACAGGGGCGTTCCAGTACTTC.

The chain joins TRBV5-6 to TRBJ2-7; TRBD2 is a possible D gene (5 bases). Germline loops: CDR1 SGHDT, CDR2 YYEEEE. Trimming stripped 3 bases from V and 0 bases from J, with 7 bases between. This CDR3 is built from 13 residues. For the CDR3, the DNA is TGTGCCAGCAGCTGGGCGGGCTCCTACGAGCAGTACTTC. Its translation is CASSWAGSYEQYF.

As DNA, the CDR3 is TGTGCCAGCAGTTGGGACTGGCTCACTCGACAAGAGACCCAGTACTTC. This encodes CASSWDWLTRQETQYF. The V and J genes are TRBV6-5 and TRBJ2-5; D is perhaps TRBD2 (6 bases). The CDR3 totals 16 residues. The V end was cut by 4 bases, the J end by 2 bases, with 17 bases between. CDR1 is MNHEY and CDR2 is SVGAGI in the germline V gene.

The CDR3 protein is CASSFGLAGRQFSSYEQYF. The CDR3 DNA reads TGTGCCAGCAGCTTTGGACTAGCGGGGAGACAGTTTAGCTCCTACGAGCAGTACTTC. The chain has TRBV7-9 and TRBJ2-7; 12 bases are shared with TRBD2. V lost 3 bases to trimming and J lost 0 bases; unmatched junction nucleotides: 12. The CDR3 extends over 19 amino acids. Looked up from germline, CDR1 is SEHNR and CDR2 is FQNEAQ (reference sequence).

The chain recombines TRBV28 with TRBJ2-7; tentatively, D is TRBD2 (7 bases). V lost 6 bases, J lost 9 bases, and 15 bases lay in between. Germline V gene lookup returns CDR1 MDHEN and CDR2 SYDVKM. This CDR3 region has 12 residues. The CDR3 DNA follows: TGTGCCAGCAGGGGGGCGGGAGTTTGGCAGTACTTC. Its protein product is CASRGAGVWQYF.

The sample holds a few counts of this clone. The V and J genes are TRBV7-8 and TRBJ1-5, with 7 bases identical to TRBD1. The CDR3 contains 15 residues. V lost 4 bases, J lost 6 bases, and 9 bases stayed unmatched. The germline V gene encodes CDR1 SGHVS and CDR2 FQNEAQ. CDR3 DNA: TGTGCCAGCAGCTCCTACAGGGGCCAGGCTCAGCCCCAGCATTTT. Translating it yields CASSSYRGQAQPQHF.

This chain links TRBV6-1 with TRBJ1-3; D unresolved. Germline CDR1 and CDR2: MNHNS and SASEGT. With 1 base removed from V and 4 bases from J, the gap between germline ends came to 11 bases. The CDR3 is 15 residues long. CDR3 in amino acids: CASSEESGGGNTIYF. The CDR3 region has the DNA TGTGCCAGCAGTGAAGAATCAGGTGGCGGAAACACCATATATTTT.